Following are 8 T cell receptor beta chains from one sample sequenced in a study of blood T cell repertoires in COVID-19. Assay: immunoSEQ multiplex PCR; the TCRdb copy retains only in-frame clones and omits some. The sample lists more than 400,000 clones; about 90% were seen once. The sequenced material came from PBMCs or T cells enriched from blood (not recorded which). These receptors were obtained from a man between 18 and 35 years old who had recovered from COVID-19.

The chain recombines TRBV27 with TRBJ2-1, with D perhaps TRBD1 (6 bases). V was clipped by 1 base and J by 5 bases, with 9 bases between them. Germline CDR1 MNHEY, CDR2 SMNVEV (reference sequence). This CDR3 is built from 14 residues. CDR3: CASSLLGANNEQFF. CDR3 DNA sequence: TGTGCCAGCAGTTTATTGGGGGCGAACAATGAGCAGTTCTTC.

The V gene is TRBV7-8, the J gene TRBJ2-7; 11 bases are a match to TRBD2. The CDR3 is 17 residues long. Per the germline V gene, CDR1 is SGHVS and CDR2 is FQNEAQ. J lost 0 bases, V lost 1 base, and 5 bases had no gene match. The CDR3 spells CASSLGPGLAASYEQYF. CDR3 nucleotide sequence: TGTGCCAGCAGCTTAGGGCCGGGACTAGCGGCCTCCTACGAGCAGTACTTC.

This chain uses TRBV7-9 with TRBJ1-5; D remains unclear. The CDR3 contains 14 residues. V lost 5 bases and J lost 3, with 11 bases in between. Germline CDR1 is SEHNR and CDR2 is FQNEAQ (reference sequence). The CDR3 DNA reads as TGTGCCAGCAGCACCGGGGTGGCCAATCAGCCCCAGCATTTT. It yields the protein CASSTGVANQPQHF. Combining the CDR3 with reference TRBV7-9 and TRBJ1-5 gives the whole variable domain DTGVSQNPRHKITKRGQNVTFRCDPISEHNRLYWYRQTLGQGPEFLTYFQNEAQLEKSRLLSDRFSAERPKGSFSTLEIQRTEQGDSAMYLCASSTGVANQPQHFGDGTRLSIL.

The gene calls are TRBV27 and TRBJ2-2; D unresolved. Germline V gene lookup returns CDR1 MNHEY and CDR2 SMNVEV (reference sequence). This CDR3 has 12 residues. V was trimmed by 6 bases and J by 3 bases, leaving 5 bases between them. CDR3 nucleotide sequence: TGTGCCAGCAGACAGTACACCGGGGAGCTGTTTTTT. It encodes CASRQYTGELFF.

The chain recombines TRBV2 with TRBJ2-2; no clear D gene. The CDR3 is 13 amino acids. With 4 bases removed from V and 6 bases from J, the gap between germline ends came to 9 bases. Germline lookup yields CDR1 SNHLY and CDR2 FYNNEI. CDR3 region: CASSGVAPGELFF. CDR3 coding DNA: TGTGCCAGCAGTGGAGTCGCGCCCGGGGAGCTGTTTTTT.

The chain combines TRBV21-1 with TRBJ1-3; the D call of TRBD1 is as the table states it, not checked on the DNA. TRBV21-1 is noted as a pseudogene. The CDR3 totals 16 residues. The CDR3 loop is CASSADLQGPGNTIYF. The CDR3 DNA sequence: TGTGCCAGCAGCGCCGACCTACAGGGACCAGGAAACACCATATATTTT.

The V call is TRBV5-1, the J call TRBJ2-1, with 8 bases identical to TRBD2. Germline trimming cut 1 base from V and 5 bases from J; bases unmatched to any gene: 5. The CDR3 runs to 15 residues. The germline gives CDR1 SGHRS, CDR2 YFSETQ. CDR3 in DNA: TGCGCCAGCAGCTTGCTCGGGGGGGCAGACAATGAGCAGTTCTTC. This codes for CASSLLGGADNEQFF. The full variable domain, its missing parts supplied by reference TRBV5-1 and TRBJ2-1, is KAGVTQTPRYLIKTRGQQVTLSCSPISGHRSVSWYQQTPGQGLQFLFEYFSETQRNKGNFPGRFSGRQFSNSRSEMNVSTLELGDSALYLCASSLLGGADNEQFFGPGTRLTVL.

V and J are TRBV27 and TRBJ2-2; tentative D call: TRBD2 (5 bases). Trimming took 9 bases from V and 0 from J, leaving 11 bases between them. The CDR3 totals 14 residues. From germline, CDR1 is MNHEY and CDR2 SMNVEV (reference sequence). The CDR3 nucleotides read TGTGCCAGTTCCTATAGCGCGAACACCGGGGAGCTGTTTTTT. Its protein is CASSYSANTGELFF.